This section outlines one TCR beta chain sequence together with its context. This entry belongs to a study of early T cells in non-severe SARS-CoV-2 infection. TCRdb ran MiXCR on the 5' RACE reads and lists one entry per CDR3 protein. The data contain fewer than 50,000 distinct CDR3 sequences, around 6.5% of them singletons. This clonotype was obtained from an adult who was a healthcare worker with PCR-confirmed SARS-CoV-2 infection or an uninfected control (not recorded which). The source was whole blood, collected at baseline.

CDR3: CASTKTGNKGQPQHF. CDR3 sequence (DNA): TGTGCCAGCACCAAGACAGGGAACAAGGGTCAGCCCCAGCATTTT. V usage is TRBV6-2 or TRBV6-3 and J usage is TRBJ1-5, with 7 bases matching TRBD1. The CDR3 is made up of 15 amino acids. Germline loops: CDR1 MNHEY, CDR2 SVGEGT. With 7 bases clipped from V and 6 bases from J, the junction kept 12 bases outside the gene matches.